This is a list of T cell receptor beta chains from one sample in a study of identifying expanded T cells in peripheral blood. Sequencing was performed with immunoSEQ multiplex PCR; in TCRdb, only in-frame clones are kept and a portion is missing. The table shows more than 75,000 clones, with 88% occurring only once. Input material: blood. The receptor set was obtained from a person aged 18 to 70 in good health. The CDR3 runs from the conserved cysteine through the conserved F or W. Fields, in order: J gene, clone size, D gene, CDR3 length, V gene, CDR3 protein, CDR3 DNA. A D gene is named only where the DNA matches it firmly. Clone size is stated in some rows and not others, as once, few, many or a class when expanded.

TRBJ1-6	once	TRBD1	17	TRBV27	CASSFRGRFPYNSPLHF	TGTGCCAGCAGTTTCAGGGGGCGCTTCCCATATAATTCACCCCTCCACTTT
TRBJ2-4	-	TRBD1	17	TRBV9	CASSPLRDSLAKNIQYF	TGTGCCAGCAGCCCCCTCCGGGACAGCCTAGCCAAAAACATTCAGTACTTC
TRBJ2-3	-	-	17	TRBV5-4	CASSPVLRGGRGDTQYF	TGTGCCAGCAGCCCCGTCTTGAGGGGGGGCAGAGGGGATACGCAGTATTTT
TRBJ1-4	-	-	14	TRBV4-1	CATTRGEGREKLFF	TGCGCCACCACGCGGGGGGAAGGAAGGGAAAAACTGTTTTTT
TRBJ1-2	-	-	13	TRBV28	CASSPLFDDVYTF	TGTGCCAGCAGTCCCCTTTTCGACGACGTCTACACCTTC
TRBJ2-3	-	TRBD2	16	TRBV5-4	CASSPGERGYTDTQYF	TGTGCCAGCAGCCCTGGGGAGCGGGGGTACACAGATACGCAGTATTTT
TRBJ2-7	-	-	15	TRBV21-1	CASSKGEGPSYEQYF	TGTGCCAGCAGCAAAGGCGAGGGGCCCTCCTACGAGCAGTACTTC
TRBJ1-2	-	-	14	TRBV4-3	CASSQDRDTYGYTF	TGCGCCAGCAGCCAAGATCGAGACACCTATGGCTACACCTTC
TRBJ1-1	-	-	15	TRBV27	CASSLNRIRDREAFF	TGTGCCAGCAGTCTGAACCGCATTCGAGACAGGGAAGCTTTCTTT
TRBJ2-1	-	-	13	TRBV7-3	CASSSSSYNEQFF	TGTGCCAGCAGCTCTAGCTCCTACAATGAGCAGTTCTTC
TRBJ1-1	-	TRBD1	16	TRBV6-1	CASSERRTGGNTEAFF	TGTGCCAGCAGTGAAAGACGGACAGGGGGCAACACTGAAGCTTTCTTT
TRBJ2-5	-	TRBD1	18	TRBV7-2	CASSLLRADRGGRETQYF	TGTGCCAGCAGCTTATTGAGGGCGGACAGGGGGGGAAGGGAGACCCAGTACTTC
TRBJ2-1	-	-	16	TRBV21-1	CASSQLAGGVYNEQFF	TGTGCCAGCAGCCAATTAGCGGGAGGGGTCTACAATGAGCAGTTCTTC
TRBJ2-5	-	-	12	TRBV2	CASSDSGETQYF	TGTGCCAGCAGTGACTCTGGGGAGACCCAGTACTTC
TRBJ2-2	-	-	15	TRBV10-1	CASSGYREYVGELFF	TGCGCCAGCAGTGGATACAGGGAGTACGTCGGGGAGCTGTTTTTT
TRBJ2-5	-	-	18	TRBV7-9	CASSSPYRETLTVETQYF	TGTGCCAGCAGCTCCCCTTACCGTGAGACCCTGACTGTGGAGACCCAGTACTTC
TRBJ2-7	-	TRBD2	15	TRBV4-3	CASSQGLAGEYEQYF	TGCGCCAGCAGCCAAGGGCTAGCGGGAGAATACGAGCAGTACTTC
TRBJ2-1	once	-	15	TRBV12-5	CASGLGWQNAYEQFF	TGTGCTAGTGGTTTAGGGTGGCAGAATGCATATGAGCAGTTCTTC
TRBJ2-5	-	-	15	TRBV2	CASSEGGQGQETQYF	TGTGCCAGCAGTGAAGGGGGCCAGGGCCAAGAGACCCAGTACTTC
TRBJ2-1	-	-	14	TRBV5-1	CASSLGTADNEQFF	TGCGCCAGCAGCTTGGGGACAGCTGACAATGAGCAGTTCTTC
TRBJ1-4	-	-	15	TRBV9	CASSEIEGFSEKLFF	TGTGCCAGCAGCGAAATCGAGGGGTTTAGTGAAAAACTGTTTTTT
TRBJ2-3	-	TRBD2	14	TRBV5-6	CASSPGLAADTQYF	TGTGCCAGCAGCCCGGGACTAGCGGCAGATACGCAGTATTTT
TRBJ2-7	-	-	15	TRBV2	CASSVEAQHPYEQYF	TGTGCCAGCAGTGTAGAGGCGCAGCACCCCTACGAGCAGTACTTC
TRBJ2-1	-	TRBD2	16	TRBV2	CASSPGGAGTYNEQFF	TGTGCCAGCAGTCCGGGGGGAGCGGGGACTTACAATGAGCAGTTCTTC
TRBJ1-5	few	TRBD1	13	TRBV30	CAWSGTGNQPQHF	TGTGCCTGGAGTGGGACAGGGAACCAGCCCCAGCATTTT
TRBJ2-3	once	TRBD2	18	TRBV5-6	CASSLGREGPVSTDTQYF	TGTGCCAGCAGCTTGGGGCGGGAGGGCCCCGTAAGCACAGATACGCAGTATTTT
TRBJ2-4	-	-	14	TRBV5-1	CASSLDTSKNIQYF	TGCGCCAGCAGCTTGGACACCTCCAAAAACATTCAGTACTTC
TRBJ2-2	-	-	13	TRBV29-1	CSVKRTNTGELFF	TGCAGCGTCAAGCGGACGAACACCGGGGAGCTGTTTTTT
TRBJ1-2	-	-	13	TRBV2	CASSEDRDGGYTF	TGTGCCAGCAGTGAAGACAGGGATGGTGGCTACACCTTC
TRBJ1-4	-	-	11	TRBV28	CASSQGGKLFF	TGTGCCAGCAGCCAGGGCGGAAAACTGTTTTTT
TRBJ2-5	-	TRBD1	14	TRBV19	CASSIRGQGGTQYF	TGTGCCAGTAGTATCCGTGGACAGGGGGGGACCCAGTACTTC